This entry is about one T cell receptor (beta chain). This entry is derived from a study of T cell repertoires in cytomegalovirus infection. On the study more broadly: Public TCR beta signatures indicated both CMV infection and matching HLA type.

Germline CDR1 and CDR2: DFQATT and SNEGSKA (reference sequence). V dropped 0 bases and J dropped 3; count of bases not matched to a gene: 3. The CDR3 extends over 14 amino acids. TCRdb reprocessed the reads via MiXCR and lists one record per CDR3 protein. The table shows 150,000 to 200,000 distinct CDR3 sequences, with approximately 19% occurring only once. J is TRBJ2-3 and V is TRBV20-1, with 7 bases identical to TRBD2. This clonotype was sampled from a human donor in good health (CMV status not recorded). Some clones in this sample may be carry-over from other donors' samples. The material sequenced was PBMCs. The CDR3 nucleotides are TGCAGTGCTAGAGATGGGACTAAAACAGATACGCAGTATTTT. Protein sequence: CSARDGTKTDTQYF.